The source of this TCR beta chain is a study of blood T cell repertoires in COVID-19. Sequenced by immunoSEQ multiplex PCR; TCRdb stores in-frame clones only, minus some. This table holds a few hundred thousand clones, 86% found once. This CDR3 region has 16 residues. Germline values: CDR1 ENHRY, CDR2 SYGVKD. Trimming took off 0 bases at V and 0 bases at J, with 9 bases between the two ends. V usage is TRBV10-3 and J usage is TRBJ1-5; D unresolved. The material sequenced was peripheral blood. This sequence originates from a man older than 75 with acute or convalescent COVID-19. The CDR3 sequence is CAISESGGFSNQPQHF. CDR3 sequence (DNA): TGTGCCATCAGTGAGTCAGGCGGATTTAGCAATCAGCCCCAGCATTTT.